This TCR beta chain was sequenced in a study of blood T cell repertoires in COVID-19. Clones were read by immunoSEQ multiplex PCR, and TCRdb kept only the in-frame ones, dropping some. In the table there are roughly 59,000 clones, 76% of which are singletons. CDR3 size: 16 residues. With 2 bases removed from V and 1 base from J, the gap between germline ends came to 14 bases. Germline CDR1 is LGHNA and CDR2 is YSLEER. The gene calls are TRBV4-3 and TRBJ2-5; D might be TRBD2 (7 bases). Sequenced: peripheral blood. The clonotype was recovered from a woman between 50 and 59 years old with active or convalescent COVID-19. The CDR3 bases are TGCGCCAGCAGCCAAACAGGGAGGGCCCCCCAAGAGACCCAGTACTTC. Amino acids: CASSQTGRAPQETQYF.